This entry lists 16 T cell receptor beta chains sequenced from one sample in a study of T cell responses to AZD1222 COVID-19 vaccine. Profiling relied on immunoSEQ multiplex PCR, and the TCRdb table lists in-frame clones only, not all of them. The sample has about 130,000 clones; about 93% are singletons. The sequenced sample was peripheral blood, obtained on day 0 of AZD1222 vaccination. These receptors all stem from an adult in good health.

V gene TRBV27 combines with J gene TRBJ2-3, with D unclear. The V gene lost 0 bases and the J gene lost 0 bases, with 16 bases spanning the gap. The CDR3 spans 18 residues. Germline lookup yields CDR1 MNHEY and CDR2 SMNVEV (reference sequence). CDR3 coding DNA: TGTGCCAGCAGTTTATCGCTCCACTTGATCGTTAGCACAGATACGCAGTATTTT. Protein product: CASSLSLHLIVSTDTQYF.

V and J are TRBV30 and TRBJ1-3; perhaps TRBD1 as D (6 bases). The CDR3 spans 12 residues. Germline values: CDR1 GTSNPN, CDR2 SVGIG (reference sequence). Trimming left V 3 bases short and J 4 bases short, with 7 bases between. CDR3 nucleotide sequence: TGTGCCTGGAGCACAGGGGGAAACACCATATATTTT. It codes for CAWSTGGNTIYF.

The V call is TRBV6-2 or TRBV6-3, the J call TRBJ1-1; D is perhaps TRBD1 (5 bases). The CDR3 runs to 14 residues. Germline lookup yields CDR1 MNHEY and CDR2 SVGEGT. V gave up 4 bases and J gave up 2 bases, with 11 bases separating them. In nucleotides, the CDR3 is TGTGCCAGCAGTTTCCAGGGCTCAAACACTGAAGCTTTCTTT. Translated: CASSFQGSNTEAFF.

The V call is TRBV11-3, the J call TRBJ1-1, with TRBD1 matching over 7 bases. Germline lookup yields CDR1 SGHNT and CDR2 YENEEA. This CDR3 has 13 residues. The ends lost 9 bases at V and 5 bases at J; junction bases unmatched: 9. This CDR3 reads CASKRGGQTEAFF. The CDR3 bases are TGTGCCAGTAAGCGAGGGGGCCAGACTGAAGCTTTCTTT. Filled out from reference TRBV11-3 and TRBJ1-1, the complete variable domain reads EAGVVQSPRYKIIEKKQPVAFWCNPISGHNTLYWYLQNLGQGPELLIRYENEEAVDDSQLPKDRFSAERLKGVDSTLKIQPAELGDSAVYLCASKRGGQTEAFFGQGTRLTVV.

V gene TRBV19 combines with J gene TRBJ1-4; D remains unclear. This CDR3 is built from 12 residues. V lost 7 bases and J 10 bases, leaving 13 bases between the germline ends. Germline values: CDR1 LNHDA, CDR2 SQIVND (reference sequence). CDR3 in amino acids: CASIDIEGKLFF. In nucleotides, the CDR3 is TGTGCCAGTATCGACATCGAGGGAAAACTGTTTTTT. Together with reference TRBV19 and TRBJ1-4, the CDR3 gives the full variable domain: DGGITQSPKYLFRKEGQNVTLSCEQNLNHDAMYWYRQDPGQGLRLIYYSQIVNDFQKGDIAEGYSVSREKKESFPLTVTSAQKNPTAFYLCASIDIEGKLFFGSGTQLSVL.

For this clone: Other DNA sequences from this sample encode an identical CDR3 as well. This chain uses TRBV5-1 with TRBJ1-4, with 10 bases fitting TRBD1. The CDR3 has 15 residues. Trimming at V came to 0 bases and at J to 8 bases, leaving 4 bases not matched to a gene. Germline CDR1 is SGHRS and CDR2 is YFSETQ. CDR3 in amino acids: CASSLGTGGREKLFF. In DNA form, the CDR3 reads TGCGCCAGCAGCTTGGGGACAGGGGGAAGGGAAAAACTGTTTTTT.

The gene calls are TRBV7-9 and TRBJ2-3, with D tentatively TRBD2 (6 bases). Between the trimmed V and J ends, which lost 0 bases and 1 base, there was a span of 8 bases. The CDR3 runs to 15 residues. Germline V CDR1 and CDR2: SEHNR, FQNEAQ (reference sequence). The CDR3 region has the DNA TGTGCCAGCAGCTTAGCGCGGGGTCGCACAGATACGCAGTATTTT. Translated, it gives CASSLARGRTDTQYF. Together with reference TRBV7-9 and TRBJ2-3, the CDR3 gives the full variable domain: DTGVSQNPRHKITKRGQNVTFRCDPISEHNRLYWYRQTLGQGPEFLTYFQNEAQLEKSRLLSDRFSAERPKGSFSTLEIQRTEQGDSAMYLCASSLARGRTDTQYFGPGTRLTVL.

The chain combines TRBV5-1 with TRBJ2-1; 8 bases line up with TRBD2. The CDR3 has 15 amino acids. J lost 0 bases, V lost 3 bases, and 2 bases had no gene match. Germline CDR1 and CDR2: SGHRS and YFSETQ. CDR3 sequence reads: CASSSGLASYNEQFF. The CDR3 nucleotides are TGCGCCAGCAGCTCCGGACTAGCCTCCTACAATGAGCAGTTCTTC.

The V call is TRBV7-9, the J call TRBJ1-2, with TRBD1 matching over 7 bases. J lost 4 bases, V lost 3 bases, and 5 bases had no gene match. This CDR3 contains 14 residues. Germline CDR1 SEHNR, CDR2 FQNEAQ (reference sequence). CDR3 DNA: TGTGCCAGCAGCTTTGCAGGGGGTCCCTATGGCTACACCTTC. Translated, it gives CASSFAGGPYGYTF.

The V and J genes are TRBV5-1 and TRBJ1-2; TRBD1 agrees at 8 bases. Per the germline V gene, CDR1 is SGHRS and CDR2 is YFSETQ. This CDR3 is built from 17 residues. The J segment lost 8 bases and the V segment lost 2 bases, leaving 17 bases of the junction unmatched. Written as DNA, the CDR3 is TGCGCCAGCAGCTTATCCGGGACAGGCGCTAGGGGTGGCGGCTACACCTTC. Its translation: CASSLSGTGARGGGYTF.

The CDR3 loop reads CASSLRDRSYEQYF. The CDR3 coding sequence is TGTGCCAGCAGCTTGAGGGACCGCTCCTACGAGCAGTACTTC. The chain carries TRBV5-4 and TRBJ2-7, with D possibly called TRBD1 or TRBD2 (5 bases each). Germline CDR1 reads SGHNT; CDR2 reads YYREEE (reference sequence). The length of the CDR3 is 14 residues. Trimming pared 1 base from V and 0 bases from J, leaving 8 bases between.

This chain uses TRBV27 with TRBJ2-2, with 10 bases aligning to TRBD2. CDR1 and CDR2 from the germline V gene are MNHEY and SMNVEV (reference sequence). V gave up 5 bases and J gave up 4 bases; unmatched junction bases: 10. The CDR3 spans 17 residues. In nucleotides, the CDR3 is TGTGCCAGCAGTGGTCTTGAGCGGGGGGGTACCACCGGGGAGCTGTTTTTT. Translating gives CASSGLERGGTTGELFF.

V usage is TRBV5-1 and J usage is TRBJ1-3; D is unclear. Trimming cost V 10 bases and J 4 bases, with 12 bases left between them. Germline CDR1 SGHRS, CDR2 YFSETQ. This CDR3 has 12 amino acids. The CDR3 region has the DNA TGCGCCGTGTTGACCCTGGGAAACACCATATATTTT. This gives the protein CAVLTLGNTIYF.

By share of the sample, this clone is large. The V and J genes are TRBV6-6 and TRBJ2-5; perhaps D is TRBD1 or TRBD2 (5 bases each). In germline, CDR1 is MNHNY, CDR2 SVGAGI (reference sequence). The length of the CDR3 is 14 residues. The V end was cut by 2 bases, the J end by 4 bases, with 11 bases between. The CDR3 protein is CASSYGDGRETQYF. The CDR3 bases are TGTGCCAGCAGTTACGGGGACGGCAGAGAGACCCAGTACTTC.

CDR3 nucleotides: TGTGCCACCAGCAAAAAGACAGGGGATGGCTACACCTTC. As protein: CATSKKTGDGYTF. This chain joins TRBV15 and TRBJ1-2; 8 bases are a match to TRBD1. The trim removed 4 bases at V and 6 bases at J, leaving 4 bases unmatched. The CDR3 contains 13 residues. CDR1 and CDR2 (germline): LNHNV, YYDKDF (reference sequence).

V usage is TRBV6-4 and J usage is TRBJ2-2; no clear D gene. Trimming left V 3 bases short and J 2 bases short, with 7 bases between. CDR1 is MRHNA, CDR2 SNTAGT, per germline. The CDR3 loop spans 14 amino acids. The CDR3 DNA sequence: TGTGCCAGCAGTGAAGGGCTTAACACCGGGGAGCTGTTTTTT. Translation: CASSEGLNTGELFF.